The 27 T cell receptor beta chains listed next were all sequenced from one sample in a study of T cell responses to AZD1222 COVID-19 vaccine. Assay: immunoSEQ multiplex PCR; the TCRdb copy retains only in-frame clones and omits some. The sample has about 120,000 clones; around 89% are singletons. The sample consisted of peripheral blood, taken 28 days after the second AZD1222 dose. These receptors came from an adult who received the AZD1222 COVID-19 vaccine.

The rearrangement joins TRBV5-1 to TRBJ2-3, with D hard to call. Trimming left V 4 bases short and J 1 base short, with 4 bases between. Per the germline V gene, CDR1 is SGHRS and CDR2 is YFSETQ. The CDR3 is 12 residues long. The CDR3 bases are TGCGCCAGCAGCCCCGGCACAGATACGCAGTATTTT. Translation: CASSPGTDTQYF. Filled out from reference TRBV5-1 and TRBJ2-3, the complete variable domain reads KAGVTQTPRYLIKTRGQQVTLSCSPISGHRSVSWYQQTPGQGLQFLFEYFSETQRNKGNFPGRFSGRQFSNSRSEMNVSTLELGDSALYLCASSPGTDTQYFGPGTRLTVL.

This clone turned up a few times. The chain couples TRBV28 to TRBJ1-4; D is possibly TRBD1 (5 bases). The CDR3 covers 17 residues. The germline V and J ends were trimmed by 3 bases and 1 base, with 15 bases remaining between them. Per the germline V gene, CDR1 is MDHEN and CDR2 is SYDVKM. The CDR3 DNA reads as TGTGCCAGCAGTTTTTTTGGGGGGATGGGAACTAATGAAAAACTGTTTTTT. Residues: CASSFFGGMGTNEKLFF.

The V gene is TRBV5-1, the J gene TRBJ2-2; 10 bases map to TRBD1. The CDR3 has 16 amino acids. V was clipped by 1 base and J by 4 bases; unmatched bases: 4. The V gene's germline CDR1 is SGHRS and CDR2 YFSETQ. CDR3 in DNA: TGCGCCAGCAGCTTGACCAGGACAGGGGGCACCGGGGAGCTGTTTTTT. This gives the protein CASSLTRTGGTGELFF.

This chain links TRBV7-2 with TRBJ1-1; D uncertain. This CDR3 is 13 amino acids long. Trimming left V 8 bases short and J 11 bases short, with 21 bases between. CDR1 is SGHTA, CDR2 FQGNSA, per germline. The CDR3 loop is CASSPGLIGGAFF. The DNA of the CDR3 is TGTGCCAGCTCACCCGGGCTAATTGGTGGCGCTTTCTTT.

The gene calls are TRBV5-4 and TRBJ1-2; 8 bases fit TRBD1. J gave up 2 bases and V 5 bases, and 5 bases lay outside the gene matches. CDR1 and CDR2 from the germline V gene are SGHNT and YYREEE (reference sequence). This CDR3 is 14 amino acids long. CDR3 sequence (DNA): TGTGCCAGCAGACGACAGGGGTTAAACTATGGCTACACCTTC. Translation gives CASRRQGLNYGYTF.

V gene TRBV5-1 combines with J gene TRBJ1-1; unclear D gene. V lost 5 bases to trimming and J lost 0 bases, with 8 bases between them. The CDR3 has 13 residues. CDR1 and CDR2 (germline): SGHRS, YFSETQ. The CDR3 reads CASSPPVNTEAFF. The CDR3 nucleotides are TGCGCCAGCAGTCCACCAGTGAACACTGAAGCTTTCTTT.

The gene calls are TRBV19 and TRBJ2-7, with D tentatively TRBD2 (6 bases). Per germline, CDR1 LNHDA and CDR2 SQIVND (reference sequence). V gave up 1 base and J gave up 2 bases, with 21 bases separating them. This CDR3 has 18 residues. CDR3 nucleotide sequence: TGTGCCAGTAGTATAGCCTCCGGAGGGAGCGGAGAACCCTACGAGCAGTACTTC. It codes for CASSIASGGSGEPYEQYF.

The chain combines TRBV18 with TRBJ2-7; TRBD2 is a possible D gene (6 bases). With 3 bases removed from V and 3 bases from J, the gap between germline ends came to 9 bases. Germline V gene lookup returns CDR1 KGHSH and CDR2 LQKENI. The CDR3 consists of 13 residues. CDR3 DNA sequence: TGTGCCAGCTCACCGCCGGGACTCTACGAGCAGTACTTC. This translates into CASSPPGLYEQYF.

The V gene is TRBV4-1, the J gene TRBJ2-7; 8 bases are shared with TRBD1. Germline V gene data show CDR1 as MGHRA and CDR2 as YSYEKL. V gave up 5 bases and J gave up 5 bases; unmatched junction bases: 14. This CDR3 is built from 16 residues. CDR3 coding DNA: TGCGCCAGCAGCGGGGATAGGACAGGGTATTCGAACGAGCAGTACTTC. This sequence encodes CASSGDRTGYSNEQYF.

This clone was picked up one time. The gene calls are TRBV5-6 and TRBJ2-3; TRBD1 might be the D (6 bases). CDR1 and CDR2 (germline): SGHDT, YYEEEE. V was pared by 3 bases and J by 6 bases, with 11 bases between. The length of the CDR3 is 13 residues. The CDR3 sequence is CASSYRERDTQYF. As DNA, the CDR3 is TGTGCCAGCAGCTACAGGGAGAGGGATACGCAGTATTTT. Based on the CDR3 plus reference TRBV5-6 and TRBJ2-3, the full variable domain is DAGVTQSPTHLIKTRGQQVTLRCSPKSGHDTVSWYQQALGQGPQFIFQYYEEEERQRGNFPDRFSGHQFPNYSSELNVNALLLGDSALYLCASSYRERDTQYFGPGTRLTVL.

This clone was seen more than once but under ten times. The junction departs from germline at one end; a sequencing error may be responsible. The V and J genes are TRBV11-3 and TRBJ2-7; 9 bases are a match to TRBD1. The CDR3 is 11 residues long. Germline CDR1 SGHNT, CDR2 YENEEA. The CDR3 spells CASSHGGQGNF. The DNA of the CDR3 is TGTGCCAGCAGCCATGGGGGACAGGGAAACTTC.

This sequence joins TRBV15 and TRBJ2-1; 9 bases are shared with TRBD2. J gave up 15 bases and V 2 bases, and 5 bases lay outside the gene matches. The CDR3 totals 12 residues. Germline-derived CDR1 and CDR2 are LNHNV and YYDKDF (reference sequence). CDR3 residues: CATSRLAGKVFF. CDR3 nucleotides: TGTGCCACCAGCAGACTAGCGGGAAAGGTGTTCTTC.

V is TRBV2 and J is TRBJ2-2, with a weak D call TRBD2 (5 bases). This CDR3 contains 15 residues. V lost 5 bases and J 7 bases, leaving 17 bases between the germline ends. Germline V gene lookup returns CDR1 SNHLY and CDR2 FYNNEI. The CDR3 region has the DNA TGTGCCAGCAGTTTGGGAGTACCTGCGGGCGGGGAGCTGTTTTTT. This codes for CASSLGVPAGGELFF.

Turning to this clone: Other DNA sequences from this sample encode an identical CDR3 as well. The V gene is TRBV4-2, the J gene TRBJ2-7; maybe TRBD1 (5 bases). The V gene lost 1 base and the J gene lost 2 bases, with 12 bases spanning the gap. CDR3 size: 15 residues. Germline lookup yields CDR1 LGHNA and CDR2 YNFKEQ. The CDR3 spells CASSQVGTGPYEQYF. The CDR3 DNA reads TGTGCCAGCAGCCAAGTCGGAACAGGCCCCTACGAGCAGTACTTC.

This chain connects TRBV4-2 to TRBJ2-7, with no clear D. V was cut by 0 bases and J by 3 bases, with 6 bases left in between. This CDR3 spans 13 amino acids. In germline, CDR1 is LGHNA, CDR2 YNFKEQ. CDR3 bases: TGTGCCAGCAGCCAAGATTTCGACTACGAGCAGTACTTC. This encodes CASSQDFDYEQYF.

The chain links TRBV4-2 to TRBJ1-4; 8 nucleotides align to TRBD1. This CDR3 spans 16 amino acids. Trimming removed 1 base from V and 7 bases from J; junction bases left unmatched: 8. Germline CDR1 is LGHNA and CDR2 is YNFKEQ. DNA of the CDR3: TGTGCCAGCAGCCAAGGGGAGGACAGGGCGACTGAAAAACTGTTTTTT. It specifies CASSQGEDRATEKLFF.

CDR3 residues: CATSDARDSGETQYF. The CDR3 region has the DNA TGTGCCACCAGTGACGCCCGGGACAGCGGGGAGACCCAGTACTTC. The rearrangement links TRBV24-1 to TRBJ2-5; possibly TRBD1 for D (7 bases). V lost 4 bases and J lost 5, with 16 bases in between. Germline-derived CDR1 and CDR2 are KGHDR and SFDVKD. CDR3 length equals 15 residues.

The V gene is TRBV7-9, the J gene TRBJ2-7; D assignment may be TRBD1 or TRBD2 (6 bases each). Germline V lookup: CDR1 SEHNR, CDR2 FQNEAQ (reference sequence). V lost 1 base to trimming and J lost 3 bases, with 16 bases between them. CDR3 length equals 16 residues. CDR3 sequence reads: CASSLGVGGIDYEQYF. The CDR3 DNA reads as TGTGCCAGCAGCTTAGGGGTCGGGGGCATCGACTACGAGCAGTACTTC.

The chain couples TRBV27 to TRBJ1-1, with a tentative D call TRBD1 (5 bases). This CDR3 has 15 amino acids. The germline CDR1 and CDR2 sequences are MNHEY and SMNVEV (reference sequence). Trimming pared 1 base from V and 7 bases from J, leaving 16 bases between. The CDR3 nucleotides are TGTGCCAGCAGTTTATTCCCCGGGACCCGGCATGAAGCTTTCTTT. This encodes CASSLFPGTRHEAFF.

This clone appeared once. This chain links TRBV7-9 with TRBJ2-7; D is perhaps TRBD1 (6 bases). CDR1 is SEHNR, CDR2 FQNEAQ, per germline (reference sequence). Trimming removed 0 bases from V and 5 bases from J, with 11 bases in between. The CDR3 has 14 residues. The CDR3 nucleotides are TGTGCCAGCAGCTTAGCAACAGGGAACGACGAGCAGTACTTC. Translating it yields CASSLATGNDEQYF.

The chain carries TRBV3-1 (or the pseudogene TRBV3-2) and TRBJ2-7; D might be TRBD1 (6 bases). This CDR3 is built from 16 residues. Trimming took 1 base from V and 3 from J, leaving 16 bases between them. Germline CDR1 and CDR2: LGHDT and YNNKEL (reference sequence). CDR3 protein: CASSQVKRGLSYEQYF. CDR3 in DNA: TGTGCCAGCAGCCAAGTCAAAAGGGGGTTAAGCTACGAGCAGTACTTC.

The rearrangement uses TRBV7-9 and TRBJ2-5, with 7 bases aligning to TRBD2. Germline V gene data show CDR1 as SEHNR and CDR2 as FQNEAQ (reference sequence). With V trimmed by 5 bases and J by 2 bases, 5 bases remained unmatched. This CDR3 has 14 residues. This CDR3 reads CASSPPGGQETQYF. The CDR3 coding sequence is TGTGCCAGCAGCCCCCCCGGGGGGCAAGAGACCCAGTACTTC.

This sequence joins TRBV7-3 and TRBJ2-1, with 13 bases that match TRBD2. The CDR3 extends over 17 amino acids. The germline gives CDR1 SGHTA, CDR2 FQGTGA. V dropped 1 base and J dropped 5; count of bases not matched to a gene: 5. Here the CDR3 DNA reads TGTGCCAGCAGCTTAAAACTAGCGGGAGGGCCCCACAATGAGCAGTTCTTC. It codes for CASSLKLAGGPHNEQFF.

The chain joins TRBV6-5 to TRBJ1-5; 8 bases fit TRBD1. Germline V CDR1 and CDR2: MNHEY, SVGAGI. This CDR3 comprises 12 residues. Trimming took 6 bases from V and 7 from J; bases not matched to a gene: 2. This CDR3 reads CASSPGGQPQHF. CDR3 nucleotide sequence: TGTGCCAGCAGCCCAGGGGGCCAGCCCCAGCATTTT.

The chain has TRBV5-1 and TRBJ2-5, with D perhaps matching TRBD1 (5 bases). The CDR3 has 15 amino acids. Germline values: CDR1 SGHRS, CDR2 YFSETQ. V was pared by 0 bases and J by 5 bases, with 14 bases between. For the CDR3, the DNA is TGCGCCAGCAGCTTGGTGGCAGGGTCAGGGGAGACCCAGTACTTC. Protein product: CASSLVAGSGETQYF.

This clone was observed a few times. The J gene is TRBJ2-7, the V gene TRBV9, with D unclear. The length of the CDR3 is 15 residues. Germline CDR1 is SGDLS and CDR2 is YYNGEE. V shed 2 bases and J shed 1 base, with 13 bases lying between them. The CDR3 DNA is TGTGCCAGCAGCGTCTCGTTAGGAGATTCCTACGAGCAGTACTTC. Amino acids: CASSVSLGDSYEQYF.

The CDR3 is CASSQRRSSYNSPLHF. CDR3 bases: TGTGCCAGCAGCCAACGGCGCAGCTCCTATAATTCACCCCTCCACTTT. V gene TRBV5-6 combines with J gene TRBJ1-6; D gene uncertain. V was clipped by 4 bases and J by 0 bases, with 11 bases between them. The CDR3 has 16 amino acids. CDR1 SGHDT and CDR2 YYEEEE come from the germline V gene.